The rows below give T cell receptor beta chains drawn from one sample of a study of cytomegalovirus exposure and HLA in healthy donors. Profiling relied on immunoSEQ multiplex PCR, and the TCRdb table lists in-frame clones only, not all of them. This sample has around 130,000 clones, with more than 60% found just once. The sequencing input was PBMCs. These receptors all stem from a woman between 40 and 50 years old in good health and CMV-seropositive. Both conserved end residues are part of each CDR3. Fields, in order: CDR3 length, V gene, J gene, clone size, D gene, CDR3 protein, CDR3 DNA. A D gene is named only where the DNA matches it firmly. Clone size is shown for a subset of rows, as once, few, many or a class of expanded clone.

cdr3_length: 13; v_call: TRBV6-5; j_call: TRBJ1-1; clone_size: NA; d_call: NA; cdr3_aa: CASSERGNTEAFF; cdr3_nt: TGTGCCAGCAGTGAACGGGGGAACACTGAAGCTTTCTTT
cdr3_length: 16; v_call: TRBV28; j_call: TRBJ2-2; clone_size: NA; d_call: TRBD2; cdr3_aa: CASSPSGGANTGELFF; cdr3_nt: TGTGCCAGCAGTCCCAGCGGGGGGGCGAACACCGGGGAGCTGTTTTTT
cdr3_length: 18; v_call: TRBV7-9; j_call: TRBJ2-3; clone_size: NA; d_call: TRBD2; cdr3_aa: CASSLLQWTSGSTDTQYF; cdr3_nt: TGTGCCAGCAGCCTTCTTCAGTGGACTAGCGGGAGCACAGATACGCAGTATTTT
cdr3_length: 14; v_call: TRBV5-1; j_call: TRBJ1-2; clone_size: NA; d_call: NA; cdr3_aa: CASSLAGGDYGYTF; cdr3_nt: TGCGCCAGCAGCTTGGCCGGAGGAGACTATGGCTACACCTTC
cdr3_length: 12; v_call: TRBV29-1; j_call: TRBJ1-5; clone_size: NA; d_call: NA; cdr3_aa: CSVGDGNQPQHF; cdr3_nt: TGCAGCGTGGGAGACGGCAATCAGCCCCAGCATTTT
cdr3_length: 16; v_call: TRBV5-1; j_call: TRBJ2-7; clone_size: NA; d_call: TRBD2; cdr3_aa: CASSLAALAGAYEQYF; cdr3_nt: TGCGCCAGCAGCTTGGCCGCTCTAGCGGGTGCCTACGAGCAGTACTTC
cdr3_length: 15; v_call: TRBV7-8; j_call: TRBJ1-2; clone_size: NA; d_call: NA; cdr3_aa: CASSLIGSANYGYTF; cdr3_nt: TGTGCCAGCAGCTTAATCGGGTCAGCTAACTATGGCTACACCTTC
cdr3_length: 14; v_call: TRBV5-1; j_call: TRBJ2-5; clone_size: NA; d_call: NA; cdr3_aa: CASNPQGGIETQYF; cdr3_nt: TGCGCCAGCAACCCTCAAGGGGGAATAGAGACCCAGTACTTC
cdr3_length: 13; v_call: TRBV6-5; j_call: TRBJ1-4; clone_size: NA; d_call: TRBD1; cdr3_aa: CASRRQGVEKLFF; cdr3_nt: TGTGCCAGCCGACGACAGGGGGTAGAAAAACTGTTTTTT
cdr3_length: 14; v_call: TRBV7-6; j_call: TRBJ2-7; clone_size: NA; d_call: NA; cdr3_aa: CASSLAAEGYEQYF; cdr3_nt: TGTGCCAGCAGCTTAGCGGCGGAGGGATACGAGCAGTACTTC
cdr3_length: 15; v_call: TRBV30; j_call: TRBJ2-5; clone_size: NA; d_call: TRBD2; cdr3_aa: CAWSDSGTSGGTQYF; cdr3_nt: TGTGCCTGGAGCGATTCCGGGACTAGCGGTGGCACCCAGTACTTC
cdr3_length: 17; v_call: TRBV4-2; j_call: TRBJ2-3; clone_size: NA; d_call: TRBD1; cdr3_aa: CASSLGGGTGYPDTQYF; cdr3_nt: TGTGCCAGCAGCCTAGGGGGCGGGACAGGGTATCCAGATACGCAGTATTTT
cdr3_length: 14; v_call: TRBV27; j_call: TRBJ2-7; clone_size: few; d_call: TRBD2; cdr3_aa: CASSSPGRSYEQYF; cdr3_nt: TGTGCCAGCAGTTCCCCCGGGAGGTCCTACGAGCAGTACTTC